The clone carrying this TCR beta chain was counted only a few times. What it binds is not known. The CDR3 has 14 residues. From germline, CDR1 is SQVTM and CDR2 ANQGSEA. J gave up 3 bases and V 6 bases, and 11 bases lay outside the gene matches. The sample belongs to a study of T-cell memory formation after mild COVID-19. About the study: Clusters were largely donor specific. General study results and limits: Clones contracting over day 15 to 85 were CD4/CD8 balanced, with later expanders leaning CD4+.

Employing constant-segment primers, 5'RACE generated TCR alpha and TCR beta cDNA libraries bearing sample barcodes and UMIs. In TCRdb, the 5' RACE reads were re-called with MiXCR into one record per CDR3 protein. In the table there are roughly 160,000 distinct CDR3 sequences, 10% to 15% of which are singletons. The chain is built from TRBV29-1 and TRBJ2-7; TRBD1 matches at 7 bases. This clonotype was sampled from a young man who had mild COVID-19 (a few samples of this study predate the infection). Cell type and time point are not known. Sequenced input: PBMCs or a T cell subset sorted from them (not recorded which). The DNA of the CDR3 is TGCAGCGTGTGGGGACAGTTTACTATCTACGAGCAGTACGTC. This sequence encodes CSVWGQFTIYEQYV.